This T cell receptor (beta chain) is drawn from a study of cytomegalovirus exposure and HLA in healthy donors. Study-level results: Most TCR sequences were seen very rarely across donors, but some public TCRs occurred in many.

As to this clone: Its antigen is still unknown.

The PCR used 60 Vbeta and 13 Jbeta primers. Original methodology: A later analysis tallied about 80 million unique TCR beta chains, around 9.9 million of them shared. Produced via immunoSEQ multiplex PCR; TCRdb's table is partial and in-frame only. V and J calls and clone size are those listed in that table; D and trimming were worked out from the DNA. Of more than 85,000 clones listed, about four fifths are singletons. The CDR3 extends over 15 amino acids. Germline lookup yields CDR1 SGDLS and CDR2 YYNGEE. Trimming cost V 0 bases and J 7 bases, with 14 bases left between them. Sequenced sample: PBMCs. The chain is built from TRBV9 and TRBJ1-5; a possible D gene is TRBD1 (5 bases). The receptor was derived from a woman aged 30 to 39 in good health and CMV-seronegative. The CDR3 loop reads CASSVGGQGGQPQHF. CDR3 nucleotides: TGTGCCAGCAGCGTAGGAGGGCAGGGAGGCCAGCCCCAGCATTTT.